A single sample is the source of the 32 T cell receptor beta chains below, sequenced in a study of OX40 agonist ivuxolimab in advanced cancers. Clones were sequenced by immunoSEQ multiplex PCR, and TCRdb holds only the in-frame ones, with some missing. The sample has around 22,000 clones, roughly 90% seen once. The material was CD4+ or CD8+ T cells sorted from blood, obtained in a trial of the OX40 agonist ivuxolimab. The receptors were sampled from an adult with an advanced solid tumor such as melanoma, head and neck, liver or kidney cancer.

The CDR3 DNA is TGTGCCAGCAGTTTATCTCCATGGACAGCTCCCTACGAGCAGTACTTC. Translation gives CASSLSPWTAPYEQYF. The chain uses TRBV28 and TRBJ2-7; D is possibly TRBD1 (6 bases). Trimming shortened V by 1 base and J by 2 bases, and 15 bases separated the two germline ends. Germline V lookup: CDR1 MDHEN, CDR2 SYDVKM. The CDR3 runs to 16 residues.

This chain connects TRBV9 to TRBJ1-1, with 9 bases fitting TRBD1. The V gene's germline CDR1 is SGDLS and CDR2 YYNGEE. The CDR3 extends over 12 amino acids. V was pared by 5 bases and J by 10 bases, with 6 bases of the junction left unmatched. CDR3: CASSAGQGGAFF. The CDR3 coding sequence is TGTGCCAGCAGTGCGGGACAGGGAGGAGCTTTCTTT.

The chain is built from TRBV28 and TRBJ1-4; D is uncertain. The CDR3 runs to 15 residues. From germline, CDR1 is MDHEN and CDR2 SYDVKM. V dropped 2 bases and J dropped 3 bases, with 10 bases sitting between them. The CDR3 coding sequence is TGTGCCAGCAGTTTAGAGGTGACGGCTAATGAAAAACTGTTTTTT. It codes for CASSLEVTANEKLFF.

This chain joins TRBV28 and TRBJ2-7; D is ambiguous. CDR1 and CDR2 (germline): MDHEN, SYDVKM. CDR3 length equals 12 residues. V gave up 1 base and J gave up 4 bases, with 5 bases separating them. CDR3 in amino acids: CASSLSEYEQYF. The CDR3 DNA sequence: TGTGCCAGCAGTTTATCCGAATACGAGCAGTACTTC.

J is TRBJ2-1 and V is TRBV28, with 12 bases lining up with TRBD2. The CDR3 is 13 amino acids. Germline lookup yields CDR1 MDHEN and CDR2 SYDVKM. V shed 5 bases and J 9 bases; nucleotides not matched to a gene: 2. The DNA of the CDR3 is TGTGCCAGCAGTCGACTAGCGGGAGTTGAGCAGTTCTTC. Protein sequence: CASSRLAGVEQFF.

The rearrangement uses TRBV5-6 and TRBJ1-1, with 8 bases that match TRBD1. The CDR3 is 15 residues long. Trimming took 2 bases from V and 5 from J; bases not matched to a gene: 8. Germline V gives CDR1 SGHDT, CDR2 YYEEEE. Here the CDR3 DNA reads TGTGCCAGCAGCTTCGGCACAGGGGGTGTAACTGAAGCTTTCTTT. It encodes CASSFGTGGVTEAFF.

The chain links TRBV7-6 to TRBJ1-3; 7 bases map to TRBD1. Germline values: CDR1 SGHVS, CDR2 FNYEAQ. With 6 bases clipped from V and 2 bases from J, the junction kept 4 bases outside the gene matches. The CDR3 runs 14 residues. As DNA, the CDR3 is TGTGCCAGCAGTCCCGACAGGGCTGGAAACACCATATATTTT. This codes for CASSPDRAGNTIYF.

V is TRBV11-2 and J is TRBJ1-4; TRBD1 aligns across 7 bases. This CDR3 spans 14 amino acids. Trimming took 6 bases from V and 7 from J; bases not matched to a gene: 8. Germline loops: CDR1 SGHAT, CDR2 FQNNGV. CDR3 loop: CASRRGPGGEKLFF. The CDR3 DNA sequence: TGTGCCAGCAGGCGTGGGCCAGGGGGTGAAAAACTGTTTTTT. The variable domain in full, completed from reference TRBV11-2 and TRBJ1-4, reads EAGVAQSPRYKIIEKRQSVAFWCNPISGHATLYWYQQILGQGPKLLIQFQNNGVVDDSQLPKDRFSAERLKGVDSTLKIQPAKLEDSAVYLCASRRGPGGEKLFFGSGTQLSVL.

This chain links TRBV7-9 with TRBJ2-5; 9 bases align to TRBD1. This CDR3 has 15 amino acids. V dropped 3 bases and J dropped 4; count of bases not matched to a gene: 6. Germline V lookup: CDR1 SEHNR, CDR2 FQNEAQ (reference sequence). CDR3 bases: TGTGCCAGCAGCTTCAAGAAACAGGGGGCAGAGACCCAGTACTTC. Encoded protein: CASSFKKQGAETQYF.

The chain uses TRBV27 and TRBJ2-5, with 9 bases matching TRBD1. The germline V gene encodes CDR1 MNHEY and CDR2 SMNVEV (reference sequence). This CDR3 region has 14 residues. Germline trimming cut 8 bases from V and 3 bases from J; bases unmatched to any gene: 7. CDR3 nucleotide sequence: TGTGCCAGCGGTAAACAGGGGGCGGAAGAGACCCAGTACTTC. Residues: CASGKQGAEETQYF.

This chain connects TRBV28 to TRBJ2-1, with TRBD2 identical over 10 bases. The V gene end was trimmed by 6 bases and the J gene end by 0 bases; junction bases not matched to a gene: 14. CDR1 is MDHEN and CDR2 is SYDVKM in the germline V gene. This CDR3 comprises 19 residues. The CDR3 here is CASSPASGGVPLSYNEQFF. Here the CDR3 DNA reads TGTGCCAGCAGCCCGGCTAGCGGGGGAGTTCCCCTCTCCTACAATGAGCAGTTCTTC.

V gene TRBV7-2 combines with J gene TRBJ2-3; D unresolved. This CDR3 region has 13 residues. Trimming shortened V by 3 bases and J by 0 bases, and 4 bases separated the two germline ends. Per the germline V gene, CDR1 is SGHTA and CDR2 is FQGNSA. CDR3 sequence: CASSFGSTDTQYF. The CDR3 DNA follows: TGTGCCAGCAGCTTCGGGAGCACAGATACGCAGTATTTT.

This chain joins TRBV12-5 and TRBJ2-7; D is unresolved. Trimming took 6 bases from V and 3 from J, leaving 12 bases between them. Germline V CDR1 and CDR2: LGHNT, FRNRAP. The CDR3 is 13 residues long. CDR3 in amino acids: CASGPGPYYEQYF. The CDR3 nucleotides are TGTGCTAGTGGACCCGGACCGTACTACGAGCAGTACTTC.

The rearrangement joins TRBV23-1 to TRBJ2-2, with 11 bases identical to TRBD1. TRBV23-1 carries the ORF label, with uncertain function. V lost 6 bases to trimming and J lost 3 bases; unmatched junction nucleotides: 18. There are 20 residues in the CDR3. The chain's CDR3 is CASRPPRRDRGVGDTGELFF. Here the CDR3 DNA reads TGCGCCAGCAGACCACCTAGACGGGACAGGGGGGTTGGGGACACCGGGGAGCTGTTTTTT.

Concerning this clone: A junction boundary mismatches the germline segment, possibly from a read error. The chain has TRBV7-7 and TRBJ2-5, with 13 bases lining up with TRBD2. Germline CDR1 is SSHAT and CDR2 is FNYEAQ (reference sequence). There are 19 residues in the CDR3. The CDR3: CASSLARTSGRGGKETQYF. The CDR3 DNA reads TGTGCTAGCAGCTTAGCCCGGACTAGCGGGAGAGGGGGGAAAGAGACCCAGTACTTC.

CDR3 sequence reads: CASSHGHRQYF. In nucleotides, the CDR3 is TGTGCCAGCAGTCACGGACACAGACAGTACTTC. The gene calls are TRBV6-1 and TRBJ2-7; D perhaps matches TRBD1 (5 bases). This CDR3 comprises 11 residues. The V gene lost 5 bases and the J gene lost 10 bases, with 12 bases spanning the gap. CDR1 is MNHNS, CDR2 SASEGT, per germline.

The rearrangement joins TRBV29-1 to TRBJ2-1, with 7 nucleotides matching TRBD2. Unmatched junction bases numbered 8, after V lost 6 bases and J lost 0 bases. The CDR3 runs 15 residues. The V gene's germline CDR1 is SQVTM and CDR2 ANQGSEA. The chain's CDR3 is CSVPGRSSSYNEQFF. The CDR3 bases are TGCAGCGTCCCCGGGAGGTCGAGCTCCTACAATGAGCAGTTCTTC.

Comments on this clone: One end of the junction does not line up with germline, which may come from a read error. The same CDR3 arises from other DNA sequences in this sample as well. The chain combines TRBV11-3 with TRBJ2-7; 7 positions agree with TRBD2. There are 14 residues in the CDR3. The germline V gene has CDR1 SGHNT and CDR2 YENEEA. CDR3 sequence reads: CASSLRGSSNEQYF. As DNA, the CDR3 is TGTGCCAGCAGCTTACGCGGGAGCTCCAACGAGCAGTACTTC.

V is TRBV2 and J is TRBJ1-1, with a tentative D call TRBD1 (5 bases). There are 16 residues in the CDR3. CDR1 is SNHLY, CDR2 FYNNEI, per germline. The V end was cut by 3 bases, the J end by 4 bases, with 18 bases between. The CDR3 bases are TGTGCCAGCAGTGACCCAGGGAGTCAGGTTGGCACTGAAGCTTTCTTT. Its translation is CASSDPGSQVGTEAFF.

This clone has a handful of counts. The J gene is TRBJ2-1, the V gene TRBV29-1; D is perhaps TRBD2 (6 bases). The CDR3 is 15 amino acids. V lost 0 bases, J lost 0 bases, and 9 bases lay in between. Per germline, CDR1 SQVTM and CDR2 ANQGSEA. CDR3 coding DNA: TGCAGCGTTGAAGAGGTGGGAGGCTCCTACAATGAGCAGTTCTTC. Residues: CSVEEVGGSYNEQFF.

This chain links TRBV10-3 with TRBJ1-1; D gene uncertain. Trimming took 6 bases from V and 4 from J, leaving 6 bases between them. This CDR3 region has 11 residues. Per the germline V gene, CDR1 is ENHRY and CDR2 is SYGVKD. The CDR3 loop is CAIRGSTEAFF. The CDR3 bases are TGTGCCATCAGGGGCTCCACTGAAGCTTTCTTT.

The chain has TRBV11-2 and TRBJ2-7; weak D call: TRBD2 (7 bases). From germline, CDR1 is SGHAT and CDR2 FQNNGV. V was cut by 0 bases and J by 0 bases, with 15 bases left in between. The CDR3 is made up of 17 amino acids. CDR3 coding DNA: TGTGCCAGCAGCTTAGAGGGAGGGGGGGCAAGCTCCTACGAGCAGTACTTC. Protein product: CASSLEGGGASSYEQYF.

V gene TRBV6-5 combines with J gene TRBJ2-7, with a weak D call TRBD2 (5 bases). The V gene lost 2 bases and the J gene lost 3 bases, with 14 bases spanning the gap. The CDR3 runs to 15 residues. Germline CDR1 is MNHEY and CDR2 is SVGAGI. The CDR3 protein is CASSYRMGVLYEQYF. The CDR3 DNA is TGTGCCAGCAGTTACAGGATGGGAGTTCTCTACGAGCAGTACTTC.

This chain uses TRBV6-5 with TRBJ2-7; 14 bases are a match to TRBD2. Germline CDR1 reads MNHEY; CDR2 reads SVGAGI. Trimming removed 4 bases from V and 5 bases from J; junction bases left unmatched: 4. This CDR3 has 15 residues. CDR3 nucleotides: TGTGCCAGCAGTTCGACTAGCGGGAGGGCCCACGAGCAGTACTTC. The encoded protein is CASSSTSGRAHEQYF.

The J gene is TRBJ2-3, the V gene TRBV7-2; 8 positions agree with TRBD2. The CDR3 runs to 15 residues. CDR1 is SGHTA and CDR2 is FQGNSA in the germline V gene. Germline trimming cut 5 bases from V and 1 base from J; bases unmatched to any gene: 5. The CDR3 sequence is CASSLDSGGTDTQYF. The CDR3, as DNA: TGTGCCAGCAGCCTCGATAGCGGGGGCACAGATACGCAGTATTTT.

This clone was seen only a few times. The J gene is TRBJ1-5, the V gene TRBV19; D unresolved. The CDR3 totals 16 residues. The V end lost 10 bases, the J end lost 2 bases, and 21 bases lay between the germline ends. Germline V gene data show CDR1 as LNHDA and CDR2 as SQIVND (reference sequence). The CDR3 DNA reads TGTGCCACCGCCCTAATGGTCGGAGGTGGCAATCAGCCCCAGCATTTT. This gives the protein CATALMVGGGNQPQHF.

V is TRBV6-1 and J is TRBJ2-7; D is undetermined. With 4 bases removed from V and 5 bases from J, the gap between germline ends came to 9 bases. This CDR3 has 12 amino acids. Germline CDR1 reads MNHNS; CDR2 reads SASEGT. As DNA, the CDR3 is TGTGCCAGCAGTGTGACGGTGCACGAGCAGTACTTC. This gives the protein CASSVTVHEQYF.

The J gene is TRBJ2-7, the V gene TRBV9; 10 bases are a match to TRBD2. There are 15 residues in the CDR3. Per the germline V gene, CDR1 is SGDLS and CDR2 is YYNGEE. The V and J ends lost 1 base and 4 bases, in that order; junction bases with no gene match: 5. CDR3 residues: CASSVSGTSVYEQYF. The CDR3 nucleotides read TGTGCCAGCAGCGTATCCGGGACTAGCGTGTACGAGCAGTACTTC.

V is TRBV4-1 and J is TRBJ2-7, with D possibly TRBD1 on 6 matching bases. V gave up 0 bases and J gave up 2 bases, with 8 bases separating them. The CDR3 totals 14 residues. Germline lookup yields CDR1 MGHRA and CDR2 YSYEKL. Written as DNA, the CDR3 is TGCGCCAGCAGCCAAGAACCAGGGGCCTACGAGCAGTACTTC. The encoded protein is CASSQEPGAYEQYF.

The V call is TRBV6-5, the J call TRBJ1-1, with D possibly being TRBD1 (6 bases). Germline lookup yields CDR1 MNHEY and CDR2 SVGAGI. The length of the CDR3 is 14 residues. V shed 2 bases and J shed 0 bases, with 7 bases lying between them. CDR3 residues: CASSYRDMNTEAFF. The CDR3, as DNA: TGTGCCAGCAGTTACCGGGACATGAACACTGAAGCTTTCTTT.

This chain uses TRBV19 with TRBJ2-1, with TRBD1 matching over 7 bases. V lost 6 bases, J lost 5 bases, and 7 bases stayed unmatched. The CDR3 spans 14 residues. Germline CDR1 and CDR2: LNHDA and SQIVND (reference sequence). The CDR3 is CASSRQGDHNEQFF. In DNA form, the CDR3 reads TGTGCCAGTAGCCGACAGGGAGACCACAATGAGCAGTTCTTC. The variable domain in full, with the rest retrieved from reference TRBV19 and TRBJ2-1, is DGGITQSPKYLFRKEGQNVTLSCEQNLNHDAMYWYRQDPGQGLRLIYYSQIVNDFQKGDIAEGYSVSREKKESFPLTVTSAQKNPTAFYLCASSRQGDHNEQFFGPGTRLTVL.

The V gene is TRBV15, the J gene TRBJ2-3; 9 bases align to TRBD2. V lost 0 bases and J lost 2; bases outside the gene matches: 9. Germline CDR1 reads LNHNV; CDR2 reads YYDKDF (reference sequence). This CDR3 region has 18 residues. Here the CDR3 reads CATSRDRAGGPDTDTQYF. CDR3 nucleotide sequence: TGTGCCACCAGCAGAGATAGGGCGGGAGGGCCAGACACAGATACGCAGTATTTT.